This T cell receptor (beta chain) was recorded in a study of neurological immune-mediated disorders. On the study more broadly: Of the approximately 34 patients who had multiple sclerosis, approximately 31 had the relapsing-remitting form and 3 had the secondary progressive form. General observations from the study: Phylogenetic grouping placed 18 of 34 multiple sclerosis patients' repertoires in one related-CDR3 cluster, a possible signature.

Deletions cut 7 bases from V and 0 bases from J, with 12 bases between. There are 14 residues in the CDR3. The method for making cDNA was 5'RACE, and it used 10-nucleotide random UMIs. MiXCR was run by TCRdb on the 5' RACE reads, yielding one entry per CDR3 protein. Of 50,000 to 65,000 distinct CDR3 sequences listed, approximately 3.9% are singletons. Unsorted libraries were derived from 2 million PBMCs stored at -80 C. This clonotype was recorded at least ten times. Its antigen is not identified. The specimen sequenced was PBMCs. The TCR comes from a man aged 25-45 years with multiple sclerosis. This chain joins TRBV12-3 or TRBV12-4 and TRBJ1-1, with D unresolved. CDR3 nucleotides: TGTGCCAGCACCCTTGGGGTACTGAACACTGAAGCTTTCTTT. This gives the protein CASTLGVLNTEAFF.